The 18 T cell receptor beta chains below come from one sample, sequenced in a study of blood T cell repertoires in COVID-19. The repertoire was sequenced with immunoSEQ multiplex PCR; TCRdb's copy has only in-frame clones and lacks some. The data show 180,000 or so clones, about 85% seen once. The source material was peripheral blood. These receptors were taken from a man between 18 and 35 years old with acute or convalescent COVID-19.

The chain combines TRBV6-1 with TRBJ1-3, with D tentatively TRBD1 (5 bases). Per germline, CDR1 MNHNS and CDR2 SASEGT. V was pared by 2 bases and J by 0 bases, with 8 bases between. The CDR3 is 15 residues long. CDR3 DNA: TGTGCCAGCAGTGAATCGGACAACTCTGGAAACACCATATATTTT. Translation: CASSESDNSGNTIYF.

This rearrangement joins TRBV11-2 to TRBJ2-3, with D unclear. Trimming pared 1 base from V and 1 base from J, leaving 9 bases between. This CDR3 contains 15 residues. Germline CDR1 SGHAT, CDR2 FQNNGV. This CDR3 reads CASSLGQVGTDTQYF. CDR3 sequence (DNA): TGTGCCAGCAGCTTAGGACAAGTAGGCACAGATACGCAGTATTTT.

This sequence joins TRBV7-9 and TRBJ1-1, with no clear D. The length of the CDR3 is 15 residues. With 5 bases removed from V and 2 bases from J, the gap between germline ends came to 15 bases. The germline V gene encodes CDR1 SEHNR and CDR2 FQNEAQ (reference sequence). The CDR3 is CASSDREFSNTEAFF. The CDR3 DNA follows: TGTGCCAGCAGCGACCGGGAATTTAGCAACACTGAAGCTTTCTTT.

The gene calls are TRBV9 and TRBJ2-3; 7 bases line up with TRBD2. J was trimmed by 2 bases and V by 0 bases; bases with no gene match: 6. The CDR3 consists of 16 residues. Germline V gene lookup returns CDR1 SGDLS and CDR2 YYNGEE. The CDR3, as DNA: TGTGCCAGCAGCGTAGCTCCCGGGGGGAACACAGATACGCAGTATTTT. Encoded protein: CASSVAPGGNTDTQYF.

CDR3 region: CASSRQGYGMNTEAFF. The CDR3 coding sequence is TGCGCCAGCAGCCGACAGGGGTATGGCATGAACACTGAAGCTTTCTTT. V gene TRBV5-1 combines with J gene TRBJ1-1; 8 bases line up with TRBD1. Per germline, CDR1 SGHRS and CDR2 YFSETQ. Trimming took 4 bases from V and 0 from J; bases not matched to a gene: 8. The CDR3 covers 16 residues.

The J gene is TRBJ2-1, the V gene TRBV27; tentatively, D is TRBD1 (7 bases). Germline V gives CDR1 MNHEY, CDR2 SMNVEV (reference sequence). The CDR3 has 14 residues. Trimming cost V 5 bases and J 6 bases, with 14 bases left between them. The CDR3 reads CASSTARGANEQFF. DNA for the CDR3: TGTGCCAGCAGTACGGCCAGGGGGGCCAATGAGCAGTTCTTC.

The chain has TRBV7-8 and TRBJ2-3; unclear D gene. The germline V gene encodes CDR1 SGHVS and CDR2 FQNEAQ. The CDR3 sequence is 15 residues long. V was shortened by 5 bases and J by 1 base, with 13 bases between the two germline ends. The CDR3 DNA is TGTGCCAGCAGCCTCGAACGCGTCGGCACAGATACGCAGTATTTT. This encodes CASSLERVGTDTQYF.

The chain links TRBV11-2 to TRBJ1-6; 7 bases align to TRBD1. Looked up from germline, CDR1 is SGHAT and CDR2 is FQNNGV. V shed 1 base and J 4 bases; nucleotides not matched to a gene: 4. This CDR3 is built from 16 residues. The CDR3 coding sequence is TGTGCCAGCAGCTTAGGGTTGGACAGGTATAATTCACCCCTCCACTTT. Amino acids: CASSLGLDRYNSPLHF. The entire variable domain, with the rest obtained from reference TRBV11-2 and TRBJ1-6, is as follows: EAGVAQSPRYKIIEKRQSVAFWCNPISGHATLYWYQQILGQGPKLLIQFQNNGVVDDSQLPKDRFSAERLKGVDSTLKIQPAKLEDSAVYLCASSLGLDRYNSPLHFGNGTRLTVT.

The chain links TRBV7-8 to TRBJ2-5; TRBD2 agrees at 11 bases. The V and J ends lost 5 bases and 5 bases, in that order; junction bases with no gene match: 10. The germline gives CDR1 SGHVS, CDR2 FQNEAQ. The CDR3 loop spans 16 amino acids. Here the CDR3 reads CASSLISGGAGETQYF. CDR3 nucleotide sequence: TGTGCCAGCAGCCTAATTAGCGGGGGGGCCGGTGAGACCCAGTACTTC.

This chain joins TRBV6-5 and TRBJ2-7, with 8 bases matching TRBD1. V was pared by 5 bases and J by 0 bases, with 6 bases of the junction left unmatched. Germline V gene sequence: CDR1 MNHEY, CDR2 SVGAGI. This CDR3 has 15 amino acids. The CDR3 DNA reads TGTGCCAGCAGTCCCGGACAGGGAAGCTCCTACGAGCAGTACGTC. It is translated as CASSPGQGSSYEQYV.

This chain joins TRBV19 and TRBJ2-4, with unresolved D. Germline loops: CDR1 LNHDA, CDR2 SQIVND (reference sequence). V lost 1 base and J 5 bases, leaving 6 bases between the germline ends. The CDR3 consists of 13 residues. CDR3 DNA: TGTGCCAGTAGTATAGGCCCAGAAAACATTCAGTACTTC. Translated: CASSIGPENIQYF.

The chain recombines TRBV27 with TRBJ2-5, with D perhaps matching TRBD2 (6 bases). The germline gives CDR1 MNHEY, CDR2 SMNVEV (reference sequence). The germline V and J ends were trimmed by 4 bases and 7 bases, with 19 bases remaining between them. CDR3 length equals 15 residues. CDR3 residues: CASSSPLGGSGTQYF. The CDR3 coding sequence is TGTGCCAGCAGTTCTCCGTTGGGGGGTAGCGGGACCCAGTACTTC.

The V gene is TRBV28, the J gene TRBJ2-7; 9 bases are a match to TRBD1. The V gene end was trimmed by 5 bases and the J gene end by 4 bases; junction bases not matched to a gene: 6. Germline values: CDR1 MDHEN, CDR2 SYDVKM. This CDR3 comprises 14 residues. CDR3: CASSTGTGPYEQYV. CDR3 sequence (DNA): TGTGCCAGCAGTACCGGGACAGGGCCTTACGAGCAGTACGTC.

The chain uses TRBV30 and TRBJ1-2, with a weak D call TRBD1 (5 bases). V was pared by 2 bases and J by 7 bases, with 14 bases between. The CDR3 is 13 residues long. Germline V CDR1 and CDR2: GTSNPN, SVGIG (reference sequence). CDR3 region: CAWSQSGVGGYTF. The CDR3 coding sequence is TGTGCCTGGAGTCAGTCGGGGGTCGGTGGCTACACCTTC.

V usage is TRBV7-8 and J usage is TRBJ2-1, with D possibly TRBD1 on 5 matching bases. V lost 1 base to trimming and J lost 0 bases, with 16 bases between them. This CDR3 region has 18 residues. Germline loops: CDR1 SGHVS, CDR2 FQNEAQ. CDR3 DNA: TGTGCCAGCAGCTTAGGGAAAGGGGCGATCTTCTCCTACAATGAGCAGTTCTTC. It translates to CASSLGKGAIFSYNEQFF.

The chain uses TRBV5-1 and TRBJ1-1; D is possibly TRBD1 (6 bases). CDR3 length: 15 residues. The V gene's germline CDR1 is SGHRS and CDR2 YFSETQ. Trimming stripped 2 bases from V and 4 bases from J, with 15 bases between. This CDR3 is CASSFDRGASTEAFF. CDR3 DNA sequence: TGCGCCAGCAGCTTTGATCGGGGGGCTAGCACTGAAGCTTTCTTT. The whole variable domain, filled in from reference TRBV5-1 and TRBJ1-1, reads KAGVTQTPRYLIKTRGQQVTLSCSPISGHRSVSWYQQTPGQGLQFLFEYFSETQRNKGNFPGRFSGRQFSNSRSEMNVSTLELGDSALYLCASSFDRGASTEAFFGQGTRLTVV.

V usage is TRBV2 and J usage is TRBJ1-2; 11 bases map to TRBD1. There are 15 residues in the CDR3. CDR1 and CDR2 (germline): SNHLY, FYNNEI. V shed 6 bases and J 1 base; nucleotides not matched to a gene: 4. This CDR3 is CASSSDRGHNYGYTF. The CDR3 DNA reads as TGTGCCAGCAGCTCGGACAGGGGGCATAACTATGGCTACACCTTC. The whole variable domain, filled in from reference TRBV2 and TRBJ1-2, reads EPEVTQTPSHQVTQMGQEVILRCVPISNHLYFYWYRQILGQKVEFLVSFYNNEISEKSEIFDDQFSVERPDGSNFTLKIRSTKLEDSAMYFCASSSDRGHNYGYTFGSGTRLTVV.

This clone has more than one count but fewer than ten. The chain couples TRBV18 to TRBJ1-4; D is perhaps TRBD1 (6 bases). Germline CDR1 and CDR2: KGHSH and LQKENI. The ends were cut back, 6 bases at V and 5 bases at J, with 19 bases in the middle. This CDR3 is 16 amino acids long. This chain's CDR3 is CASSPKTTGLNEKLFF. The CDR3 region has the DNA TGTGCCAGCTCTCCCAAGACAACAGGGCTGAATGAAAAACTGTTTTTT.